The rows below give T cell receptor beta chains drawn from one sample of a study of T cell repertoires in cytomegalovirus infection. The antigens of these receptors remain unknown. A single record per CDR3 protein comes from TCRdb applying MiXCR to the reads. This table holds under 350,000 distinct CDR3 sequences, roughly a fifth found once. The sample was cultured PBMCs, taken from culture after CMV antigen stimulation. These receptors originate from a human donor in good health (CMV status not recorded). Some clones in this sample may be carry-over from other donors' samples. CDR3s include the opening cysteine and the closing phenylalanine or tryptophan. D genes are given only for firm matches. Part of the rows lack a size; the others show once, few, many or a class for expanded clones.

CDR3 DNA,CDR3 protein,clone size,J gene,V gene,D gene
TGTGCCAGCAGCTTGGATGTTGGAAACACCATATATTTT,CASSLDVGNTIYF,.,TRBJ1-3,TRBV5-4,.
TGTGCCAGCAGTCCGTGGGTGGCCACTGAAGCTTTCTTT,CASSPWVATEAFF,many,TRBJ1-1,TRBV12-3/TRBV12-4,.
TGTGCCAGCAGCCTAGATCCGGGACTAGCGGGAGCGACCGGGGAGCTGTTTTTT,CASSLDPGLAGATGELFF,.,TRBJ2-2,TRBV7-9,TRBD2
TGTGCCAGCAGCTTAGCTCGGACTAGCGGATACAATGAGCAGTTCTTC,CASSLARTSGYNEQFF,many,TRBJ2-1,TRBV7-2,TRBD2
TGTGCCAGCAGCAGGGGGGCCAGTCAGCCCCAGCATTTT,CASSRGASQPQHF,few,TRBJ1-5,TRBV11-2,.
TGTGCCAGCAGCTCCCGGGACAGGGTGAATGAAAAACTGTTTTTT,CASSSRDRVNEKLFF,.,TRBJ1-4,TRBV7-2,TRBD1
TGCGCCAGCAGTGAGAATGGCCCCTACGAGCAGTACTTC,CASSENGPYEQYF,few,TRBJ2-7,TRBV10-2,.
TGCGCCAGCAGCCTCACACGGGTAGCGGGAGTAGAAGAGACCCAGTACTTC,CASSLTRVAGVEETQYF,few,TRBJ2-5,TRBV4-1,TRBD2
TGCGCCAGCAGCTTGGAACCGGGTCTAAACACCATATATTTT,CASSLEPGLNTIYF,.,TRBJ1-3,TRBV5-1,.
TGCGCCACCCGGGGATTGTTACGAGGGACTGAAGCTTTCTTT,CATRGLLRGTEAFF,.,TRBJ1-1,TRBV4-1,.
TGTGCCAGCAGCGGTACTAGCGGGAACTACAATGAGCAGTTCTTC,CASSGTSGNYNEQFF,.,TRBJ2-1,TRBV7-2,TRBD2
TGCGCCAGCAGCCAAGTGGGGGGTCTTAATGAAAAACTGTTTTTT,CASSQVGGLNEKLFF,.,TRBJ1-4,TRBV4-1,.
TGTGCCAGCAGCATCCGACTCGGCCGGGATGAGCAGTTCTTC,CASSIRLGRDEQFF,.,TRBJ2-1,TRBV12-3/TRBV12-4,.
TGTGCCAGCAGCCCAGGGGGGCAGCCGAACACTGAAGCTTTCTTT,CASSPGGQPNTEAFF,.,TRBJ1-1,TRBV6-2/TRBV6-3,TRBD1
TGTGCCAGTAGTATAGAGGCTAGCGGGAGCTACGAGCAGTACTTC,CASSIEASGSYEQYF,few,TRBJ2-7,TRBV19,TRBD2
TGTGCCAGCAGTCTGGGGACAGGTTACGAAGCTTTCTTT,CASSLGTGYEAFF,.,TRBJ1-1,TRBV11-1,TRBD1
TGTGCCAGTAGTTGGTCAGATTTCGGAAACACCATATATTTT,CASSWSDFGNTIYF,few,TRBJ1-3,TRBV19,.
TGTGCCAGCAGGACGATTAGAGGGAGGCAAACGAACACCGGGGAGCTGTTTTTT,CASRTIRGRQTNTGELFF,few,TRBJ2-2,TRBV6-2/TRBV6-3,.
TGTGCCAGTAGTATGACGCAGGGTCGCACCGGGGAGCTGTTTTTT,CASSMTQGRTGELFF,few,TRBJ2-2,TRBV19,.
TGTGCCAGCAGTCCCGGGACTAGCGGGGAGCAGTTCTTC,CASSPGTSGEQFF,.,TRBJ2-1,TRBV6-6,TRBD2
TGTGCCAGCAGCTCAGGAGGCACCATATATTTT,CASSSGGTIYF,.,TRBJ1-3,TRBV7-6,.
TGTGCCACCAGTGATACCGCGAGGGCAGCAGGCTACACCTTC,CATSDTARAAGYTF,many,TRBJ1-2,TRBV24-1,.
TGTGCCAGCAGCCCTCCGCGGGAGGGCCGGACAGATACGCAGTATTTT,CASSPPREGRTDTQYF,few,TRBJ2-3,TRBV11-2,TRBD2
TGTGCCAGCAGCTTAGATAGGAGAAGGAATGAGCAGTTCTTC,CASSLDRRRNEQFF,.,TRBJ2-1,TRBV7-2,.
TGTGCCAGCAGCTCCTATTGGGAGGGCCGAAATGAGCAGTTCTTC,CASSSYWEGRNEQFF,many,TRBJ2-1,TRBV7-6,TRBD2
TGTGCCAGCAGTTCCGACGGACAGGGGACTGGAGGCTACACCTTC,CASSSDGQGTGGYTF,.,TRBJ1-2,TRBV6-5,TRBD1
TGTGCCAGCAGCCCACATCGGTGGCCCCTCCACTTT,CASSPHRWPLHF,many,TRBJ1-6,TRBV7-2,.
TGTGCCAGCAGCCCCCGGACTAGCGGGAGGTTTGGGGAGCTGTTTTTT,CASSPRTSGRFGELFF,.,TRBJ2-2,TRBV7-2,TRBD2
TGTGCCACAGCCGGGACTAGCATGGATACGCAGTATTTT,CATAGTSMDTQYF,few,TRBJ2-3,TRBV24-1,TRBD2
TGCAGCGCCAGCCCGGACGGCATGAACACTGAAGCTTTCTTT,CSASPDGMNTEAFF,.,TRBJ1-1,TRBV29-1,.